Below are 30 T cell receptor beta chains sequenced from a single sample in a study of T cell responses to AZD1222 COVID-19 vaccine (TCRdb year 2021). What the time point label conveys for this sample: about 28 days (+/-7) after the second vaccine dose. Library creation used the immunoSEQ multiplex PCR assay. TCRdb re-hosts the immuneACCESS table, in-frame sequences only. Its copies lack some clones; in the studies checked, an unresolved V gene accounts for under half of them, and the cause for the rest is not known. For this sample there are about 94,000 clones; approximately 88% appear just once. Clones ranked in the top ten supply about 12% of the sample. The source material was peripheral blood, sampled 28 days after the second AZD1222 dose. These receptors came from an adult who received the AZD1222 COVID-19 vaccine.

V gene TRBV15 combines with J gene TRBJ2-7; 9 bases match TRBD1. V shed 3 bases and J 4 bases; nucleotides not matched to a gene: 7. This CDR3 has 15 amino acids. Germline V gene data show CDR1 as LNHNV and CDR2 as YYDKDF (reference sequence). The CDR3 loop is CATSRGPGTGYEQYF. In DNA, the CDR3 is TGTGCCACCAGCAGGGGTCCCGGGACAGGGTACGAGCAGTACTTC.

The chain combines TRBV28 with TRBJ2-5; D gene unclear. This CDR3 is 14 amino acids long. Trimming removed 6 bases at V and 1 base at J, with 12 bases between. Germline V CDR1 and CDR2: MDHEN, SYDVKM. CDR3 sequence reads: CASRDRTPQETQYF. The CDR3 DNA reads TGTGCCAGCAGGGATAGGACCCCCCAAGAGACCCAGTACTTC.

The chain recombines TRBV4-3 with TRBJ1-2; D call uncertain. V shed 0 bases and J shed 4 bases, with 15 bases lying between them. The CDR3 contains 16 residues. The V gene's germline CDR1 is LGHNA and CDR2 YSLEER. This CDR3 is CASSQDLRVVTYGYTF. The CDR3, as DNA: TGCGCCAGCAGCCAAGATTTGAGGGTAGTAACCTATGGCTACACCTTC.

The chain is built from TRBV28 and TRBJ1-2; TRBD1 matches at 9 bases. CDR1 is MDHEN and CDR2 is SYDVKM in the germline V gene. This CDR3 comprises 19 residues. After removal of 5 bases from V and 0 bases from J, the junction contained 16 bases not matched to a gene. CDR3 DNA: TGTGCCAGCAGTCCCTGGTTCCAGACAGGGGGTTTAGCTAACTATGGCTACACCTTC. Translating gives CASSPWFQTGGLANYGYTF.

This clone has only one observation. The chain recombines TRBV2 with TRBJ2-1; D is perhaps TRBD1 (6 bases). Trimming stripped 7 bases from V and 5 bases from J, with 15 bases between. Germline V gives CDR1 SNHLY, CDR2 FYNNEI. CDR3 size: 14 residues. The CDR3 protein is CASKSGTQDNEQFF. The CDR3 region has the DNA TGTGCCAGCAAATCCGGGACACAGGACAATGAGCAGTTCTTC.

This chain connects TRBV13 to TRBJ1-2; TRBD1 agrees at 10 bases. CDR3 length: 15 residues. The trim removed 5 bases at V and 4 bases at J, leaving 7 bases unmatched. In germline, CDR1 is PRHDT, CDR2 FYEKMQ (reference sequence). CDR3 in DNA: TGTGCCAGCAGCGCTCGGGACAGGGGACCCTATGGCTACACCTTC. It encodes CASSARDRGPYGYTF.

CDR3 in amino acids: CASSQERDWAKRAPLHF. In DNA form, the CDR3 reads TGTGCCAGCAGCCAAGAACGGGACTGGGCAAAGCGGGCACCCCTCCACTTT. V is TRBV3-1 (or the pseudogene TRBV3-2) and J is TRBJ1-6, with TRBD1 as a possible D gene (5 bases). Deletions cut 0 bases from V and 11 bases from J, with 20 bases between. CDR1 LGHDT and CDR2 YNNKEL come from the germline V gene (reference sequence). The length of the CDR3 is 17 residues.

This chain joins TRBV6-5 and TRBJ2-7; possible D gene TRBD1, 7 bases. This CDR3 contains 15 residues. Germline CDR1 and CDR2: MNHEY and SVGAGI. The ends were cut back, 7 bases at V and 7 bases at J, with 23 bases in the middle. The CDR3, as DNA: TGTGCCAGCAACCGGGAGTCAGGGGGGCCGGGTGAGCAGTACTTC. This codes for CASNRESGGPGEQYF.

The CDR3 coding sequence is TGTGCCAGCAGTCACGGGACAGGGGTTGCCTATGGCTACACCTTC. It specifies CASSHGTGVAYGYTF. The chain employs TRBV3-1 (or the pseudogene TRBV3-2) and TRBJ1-2; 10 bases match TRBD1. Germline lookup yields CDR1 LGHDT and CDR2 YNNKEL (reference sequence). This CDR3 is 15 amino acids long. The trim removed 6 bases at V and 4 bases at J, leaving 8 bases unmatched.

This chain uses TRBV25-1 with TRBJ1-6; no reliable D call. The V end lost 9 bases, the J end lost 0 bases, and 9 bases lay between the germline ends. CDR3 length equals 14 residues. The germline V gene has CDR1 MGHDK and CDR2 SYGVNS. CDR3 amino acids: CARARVSYNSPLHF. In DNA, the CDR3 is TGTGCCAGAGCTAGAGTCTCCTATAATTCACCCCTCCACTTT. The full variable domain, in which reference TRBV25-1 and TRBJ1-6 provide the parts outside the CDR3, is EADIYQTPRYLVIGTGKKITLECSQTMGHDKMYWYQQDPGMELHLIHYSYGVNSTEKGDLSSESTVSRIRTEHFPLTLESARPSHTSQYLCARARVSYNSPLHFGNGTRLTVT.

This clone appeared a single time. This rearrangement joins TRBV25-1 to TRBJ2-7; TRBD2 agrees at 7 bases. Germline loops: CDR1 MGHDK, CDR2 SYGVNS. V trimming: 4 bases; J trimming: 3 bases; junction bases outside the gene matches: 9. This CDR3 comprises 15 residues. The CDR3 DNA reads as TGTGCCAGCAGTGGGCCTGGACTAGTGGGCTACGAGCAGTACTTC. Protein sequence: CASSGPGLVGYEQYF.

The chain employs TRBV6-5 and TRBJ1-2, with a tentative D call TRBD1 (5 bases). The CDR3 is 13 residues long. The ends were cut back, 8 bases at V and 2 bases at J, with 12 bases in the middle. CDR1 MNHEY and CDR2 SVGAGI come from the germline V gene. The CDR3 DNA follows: TGTGCCAGCGCCCCGACAGCGAACTATGGCTACACCTTC. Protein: CASAPTANYGYTF.

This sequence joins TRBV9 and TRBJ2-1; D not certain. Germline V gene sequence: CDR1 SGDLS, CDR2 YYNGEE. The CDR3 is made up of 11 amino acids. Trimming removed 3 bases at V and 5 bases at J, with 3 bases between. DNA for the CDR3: TGTGCCAGCAGCGCCGACAATGAGCAGTTCTTC. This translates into CASSADNEQFF.

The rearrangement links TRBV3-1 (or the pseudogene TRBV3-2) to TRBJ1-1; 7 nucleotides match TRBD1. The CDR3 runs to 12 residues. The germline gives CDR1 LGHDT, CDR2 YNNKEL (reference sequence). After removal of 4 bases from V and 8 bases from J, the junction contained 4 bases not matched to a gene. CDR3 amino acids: CASSLLQGEAFF. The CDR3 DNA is TGTGCCAGCAGCCTCCTACAGGGGGAAGCTTTCTTT.

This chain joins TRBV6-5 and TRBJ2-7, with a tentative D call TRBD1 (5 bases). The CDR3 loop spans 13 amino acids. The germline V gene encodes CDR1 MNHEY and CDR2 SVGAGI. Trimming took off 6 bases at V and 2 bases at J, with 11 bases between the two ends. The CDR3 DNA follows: TGTGCCAGCAGCGATGACAGCCCCTACGAGCAGTACTTC. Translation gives CASSDDSPYEQYF.

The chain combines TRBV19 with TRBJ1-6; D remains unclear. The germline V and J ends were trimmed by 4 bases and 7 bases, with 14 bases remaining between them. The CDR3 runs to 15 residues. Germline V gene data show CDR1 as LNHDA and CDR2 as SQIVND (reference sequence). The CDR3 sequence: CASSRAHLSNSPLHF. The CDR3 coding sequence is TGTGCCAGTAGTAGGGCCCATTTGAGCAATTCACCCCTCCACTTT.

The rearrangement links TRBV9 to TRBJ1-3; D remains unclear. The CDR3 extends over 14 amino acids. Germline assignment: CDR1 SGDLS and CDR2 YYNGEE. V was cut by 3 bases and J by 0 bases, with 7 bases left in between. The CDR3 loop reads CASSAEGSGNTIYF. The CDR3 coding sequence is TGTGCCAGCAGCGCGGAGGGCTCTGGAAACACCATATATTTT.

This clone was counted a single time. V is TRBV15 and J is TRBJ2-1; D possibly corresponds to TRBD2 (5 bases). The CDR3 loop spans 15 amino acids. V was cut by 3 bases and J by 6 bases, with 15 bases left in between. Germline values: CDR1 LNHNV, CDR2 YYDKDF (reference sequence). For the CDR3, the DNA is TGTGCCACCAGCAGGAGGGTCGGTAGCGTCAATGAGCAGTTCTTC. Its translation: CATSRRVGSVNEQFF.

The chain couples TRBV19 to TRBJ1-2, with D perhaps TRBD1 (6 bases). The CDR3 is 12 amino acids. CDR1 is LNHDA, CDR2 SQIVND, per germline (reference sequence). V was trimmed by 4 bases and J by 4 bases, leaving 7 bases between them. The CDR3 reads CASSRGAYGYTF. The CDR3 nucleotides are TGTGCCAGTAGTAGGGGGGCCTATGGCTACACCTTC.

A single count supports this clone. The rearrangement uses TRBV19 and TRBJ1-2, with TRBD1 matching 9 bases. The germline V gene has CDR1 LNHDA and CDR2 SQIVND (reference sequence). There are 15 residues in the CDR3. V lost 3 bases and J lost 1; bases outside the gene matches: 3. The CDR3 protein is CASSIRDRDNYGYTF. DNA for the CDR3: TGTGCCAGTAGTATTCGGGACAGGGATAACTATGGCTACACCTTC.

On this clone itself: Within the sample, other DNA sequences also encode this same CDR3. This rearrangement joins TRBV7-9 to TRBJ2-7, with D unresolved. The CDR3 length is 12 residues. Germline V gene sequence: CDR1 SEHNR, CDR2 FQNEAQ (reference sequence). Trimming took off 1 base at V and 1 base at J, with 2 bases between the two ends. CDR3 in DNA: TGTGCCAGCAGCTTAGGTTCCTACGAGCAGTACTTC. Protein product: CASSLGSYEQYF.

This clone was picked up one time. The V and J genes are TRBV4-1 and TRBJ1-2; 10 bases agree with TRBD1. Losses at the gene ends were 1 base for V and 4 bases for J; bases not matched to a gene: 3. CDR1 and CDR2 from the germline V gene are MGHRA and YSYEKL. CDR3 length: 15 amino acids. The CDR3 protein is CASSQGQGAVYGYTF. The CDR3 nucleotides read TGCGCCAGCAGCCAAGGACAGGGGGCGGTCTATGGCTACACCTTC.

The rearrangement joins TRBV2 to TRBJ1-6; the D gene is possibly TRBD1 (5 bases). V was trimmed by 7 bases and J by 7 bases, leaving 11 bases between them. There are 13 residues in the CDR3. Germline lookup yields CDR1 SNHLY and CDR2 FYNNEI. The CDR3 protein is CASTGETNSPLHF. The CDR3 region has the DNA TGTGCCAGCACGGGGGAAACCAATTCACCCCTCCACTTT.

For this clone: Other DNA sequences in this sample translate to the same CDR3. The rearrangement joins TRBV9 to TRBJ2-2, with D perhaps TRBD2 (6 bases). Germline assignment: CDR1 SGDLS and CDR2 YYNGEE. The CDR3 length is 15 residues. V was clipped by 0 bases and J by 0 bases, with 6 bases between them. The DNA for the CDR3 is TGTGCCAGCAGCGTAGGCGGGGCGAACACCGGGGAGCTGTTTTTT. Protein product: CASSVGGANTGELFF. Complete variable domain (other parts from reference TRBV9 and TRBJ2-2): DSGVTQTPKHLITATGQRVTLRCSPRSGDLSVYWYQQSLDQGLQFLIQYYNGEERAKGNILERFSAQQFPDLHSELNLSSLELGDSALYFCASSVGGANTGELFFGEGSRLTVL.

CDR3 in amino acids: CASSFQLTGTDNSPLHF. The CDR3 DNA reads as TGTGCCAGCAGCTTCCAACTGACAGGGACTGATAATTCACCCCTCCACTTT. V gene TRBV7-2 combines with J gene TRBJ1-6; 7 bases match TRBD1. The germline gives CDR1 SGHTA, CDR2 FQGNSA. Trimming cost V 3 bases and J 5 bases; bases outside gene matches: 10. This CDR3 contains 17 residues.

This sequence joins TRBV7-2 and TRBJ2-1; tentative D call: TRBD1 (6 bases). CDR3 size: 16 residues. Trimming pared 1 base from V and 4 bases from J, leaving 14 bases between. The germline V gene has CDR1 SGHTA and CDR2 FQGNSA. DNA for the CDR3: TGTGCCAGCAGCTTAGGCCAGAGGGGGATTTACAATGAGCAGTTCTTC. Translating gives CASSLGQRGIYNEQFF.

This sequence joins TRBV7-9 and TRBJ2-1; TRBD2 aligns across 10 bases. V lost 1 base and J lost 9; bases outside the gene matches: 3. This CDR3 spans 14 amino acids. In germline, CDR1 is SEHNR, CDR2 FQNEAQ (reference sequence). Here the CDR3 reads CASSLGGLAVEQFF. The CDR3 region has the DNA TGTGCCAGCAGCTTAGGAGGACTAGCGGTTGAGCAGTTCTTC.

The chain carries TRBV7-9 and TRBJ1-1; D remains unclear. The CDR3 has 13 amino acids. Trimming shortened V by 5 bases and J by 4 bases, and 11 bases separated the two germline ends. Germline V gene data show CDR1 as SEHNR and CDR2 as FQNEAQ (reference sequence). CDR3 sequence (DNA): TGTGCCAGCAGCCAACAGAGTAGCACTGAAGCTTTCTTT. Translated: CASSQQSSTEAFF.

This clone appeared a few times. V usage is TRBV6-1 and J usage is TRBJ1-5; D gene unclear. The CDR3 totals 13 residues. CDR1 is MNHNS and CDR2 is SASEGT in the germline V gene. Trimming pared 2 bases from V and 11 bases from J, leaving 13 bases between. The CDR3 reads CASSENFRRAQHF. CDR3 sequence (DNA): TGTGCCAGCAGTGAAAATTTTAGGAGAGCCCAGCATTTT.

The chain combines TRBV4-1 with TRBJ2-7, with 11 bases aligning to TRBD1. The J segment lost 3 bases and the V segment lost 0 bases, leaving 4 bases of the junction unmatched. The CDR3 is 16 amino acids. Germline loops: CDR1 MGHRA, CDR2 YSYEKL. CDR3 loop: CASSQDGTGGVYEQYF. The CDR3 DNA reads TGCGCCAGCAGCCAAGATGGGACAGGGGGAGTCTACGAGCAGTACTTC.